This T cell receptor (beta chain) emerged from a study of T cell repertoires in cytomegalovirus infection. In the study overall: Both CMV infection and a matching HLA type were indicated by public TCR beta signatures. Findings and limits, study-wide: The study found HLA-C-restricted CMV-specific TCR beta clonotypes dominating the ex vivo response. Identification of carriers of CMV plus the relevant HLA was achieved through cumulative public TCR beta family frequency.

TCRdb re-derived calls from the reads in MiXCR, one entry per CDR3 protein. The table lists about 320,000 distinct CDR3 sequences, 8% to 10% of them singletons, with 4.3% in the top ten. Germline trimming cut 2 bases from V and 1 base from J; bases unmatched to any gene: 3. Germline CDR1 SGHVS, CDR2 FQNEAQ. The CDR3 extends over 15 amino acids. With regard to this clonotype: Its specificity is unknown.

The TCR sequence derives from a human donor in good health (CMV status not recorded). Some clones in this sample may be carry-over from other donors' samples. Sequenced: PBMCs. The chain has TRBV7-8 and TRBJ2-3; 7 nucleotides match TRBD1. CDR3 in DNA: TGTGCCAGCAGCTTATATGGGACAGGCACAGATACGCAGTATTTT. This translates into CASSLYGTGTDTQYF.